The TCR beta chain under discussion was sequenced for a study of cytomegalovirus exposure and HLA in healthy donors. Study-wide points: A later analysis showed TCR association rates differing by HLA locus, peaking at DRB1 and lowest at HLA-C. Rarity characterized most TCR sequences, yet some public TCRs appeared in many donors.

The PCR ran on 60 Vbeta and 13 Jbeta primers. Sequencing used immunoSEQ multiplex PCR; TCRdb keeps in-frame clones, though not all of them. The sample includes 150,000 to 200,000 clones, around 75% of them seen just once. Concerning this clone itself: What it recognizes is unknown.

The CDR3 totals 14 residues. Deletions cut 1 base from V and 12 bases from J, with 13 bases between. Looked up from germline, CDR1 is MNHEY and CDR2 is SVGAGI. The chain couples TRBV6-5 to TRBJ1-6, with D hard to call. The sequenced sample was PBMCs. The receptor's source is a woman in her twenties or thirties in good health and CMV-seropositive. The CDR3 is CASSYYLGDLPLHF. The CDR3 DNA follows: TGTGCCAGCAGTTACTATCTCGGGGATTTACCCCTCCACTTT.